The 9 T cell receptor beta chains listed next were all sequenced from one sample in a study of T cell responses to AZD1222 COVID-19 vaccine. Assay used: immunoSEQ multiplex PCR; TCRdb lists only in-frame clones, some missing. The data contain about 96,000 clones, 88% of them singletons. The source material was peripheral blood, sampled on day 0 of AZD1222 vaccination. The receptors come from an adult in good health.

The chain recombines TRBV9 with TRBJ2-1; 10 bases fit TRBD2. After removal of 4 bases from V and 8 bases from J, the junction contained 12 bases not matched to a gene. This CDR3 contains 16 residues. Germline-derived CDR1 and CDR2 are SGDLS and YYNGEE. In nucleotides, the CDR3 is TGTGCCAGCAGCTCGGGACTAGCGAACACGGAGGATGAGCAGTTCTTC. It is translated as CASSSGLANTEDEQFF. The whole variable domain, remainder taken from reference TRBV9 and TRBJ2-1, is DSGVTQTPKHLITATGQRVTLRCSPRSGDLSVYWYQQSLDQGLQFLIQYYNGEERAKGNILERFSAQQFPDLHSELNLSSLELGDSALYFCASSSGLANTEDEQFFGPGTRLTVL.

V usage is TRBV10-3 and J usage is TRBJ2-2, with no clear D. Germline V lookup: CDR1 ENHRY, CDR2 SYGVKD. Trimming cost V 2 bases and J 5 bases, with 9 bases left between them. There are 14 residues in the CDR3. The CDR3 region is CAISENGATGELFF. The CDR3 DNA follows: TGTGCCATCAGTGAGAATGGTGCAACCGGGGAGCTGTTTTTT.

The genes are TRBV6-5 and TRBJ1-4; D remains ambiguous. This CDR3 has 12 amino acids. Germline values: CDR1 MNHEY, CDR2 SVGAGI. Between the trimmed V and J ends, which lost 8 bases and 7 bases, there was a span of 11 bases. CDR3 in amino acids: CASSTVGEKLFF. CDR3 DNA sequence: TGTGCCAGCTCCACAGTGGGTGAAAAACTGTTTTTT.

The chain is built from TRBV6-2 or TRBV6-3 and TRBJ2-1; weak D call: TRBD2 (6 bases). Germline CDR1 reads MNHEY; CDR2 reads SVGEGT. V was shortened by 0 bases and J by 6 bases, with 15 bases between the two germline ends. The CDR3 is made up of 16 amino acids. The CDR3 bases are TGTGCCAGCAGTTACTCCAGGCGGGATAAAATCAATGAGCAGTTCTTC. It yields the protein CASSYSRRDKINEQFF.

The DNA for the CDR3 is TGTGCCAGCAGCGCCCATCCGAGAAGGGGAGAGAAGAATTCACCCCTCCACTTT. Amino acids: CASSAHPRRGEKNSPLHF. The V call is TRBV9, the J call TRBJ1-6; TRBD1 might be the D (5 bases). V was cut by 3 bases and J by 7 bases, with 23 bases left in between. This CDR3 spans 18 amino acids. Per germline, CDR1 SGDLS and CDR2 YYNGEE.

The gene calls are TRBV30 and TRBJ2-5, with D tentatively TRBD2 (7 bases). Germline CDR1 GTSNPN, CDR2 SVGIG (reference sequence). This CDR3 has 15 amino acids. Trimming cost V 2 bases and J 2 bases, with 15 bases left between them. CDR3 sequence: CAWSLGGQGQETQYF. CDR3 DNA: TGTGCCTGGAGTCTGGGGGGGCAGGGGCAAGAGACCCAGTACTTC.

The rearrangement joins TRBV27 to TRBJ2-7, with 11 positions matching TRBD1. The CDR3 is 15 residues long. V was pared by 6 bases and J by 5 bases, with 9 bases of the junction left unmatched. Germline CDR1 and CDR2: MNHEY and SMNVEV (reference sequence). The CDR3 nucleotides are TGTGCCAGCAGGCGATTAGGACAGGGGGCTAACGAGCAGTACTTC. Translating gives CASRRLGQGANEQYF.

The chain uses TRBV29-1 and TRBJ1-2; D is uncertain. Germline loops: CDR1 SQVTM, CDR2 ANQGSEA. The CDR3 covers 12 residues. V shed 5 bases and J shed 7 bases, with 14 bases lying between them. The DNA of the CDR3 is TGCAGCGTTACAGATACCCATCCTGGCTACACCTTC. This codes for CSVTDTHPGYTF.

The CDR3 protein is CAWSSGTSGSYEQYF. In DNA form, the CDR3 reads TGTGCCTGGAGTTCCGGGACTAGCGGCTCCTACGAGCAGTACTTC. The chain is built from TRBV30 and TRBJ2-7; 11 bases are a match to TRBD2. CDR1 GTSNPN and CDR2 SVGIG come from the germline V gene (reference sequence). The CDR3 has 15 residues. Trimming at V came to 2 bases and at J to 0 bases, leaving 3 bases not matched to a gene.